This note documents a single T cell receptor (beta chain) sequence. Study processing details: Amplification with reference gene primers provided the estimates of nucleated cell counts. Generated by immunoSEQ multiplex PCR, the TCRdb table keeps only in-frame clones and is missing some. V and J calls and clone size come straight from that table; D and trimming were deduced from the DNA. This table holds about 480,000 clones, approximately 89% found once. In germline, CDR1 is SGHDT, CDR2 YYEEEE. This CDR3 has 15 amino acids. V lost 4 bases and J 0 bases, leaving 11 bases between the germline ends. The sample originates from a study of blood T cell repertoires in COVID-19. Seattle patient enrollment occurred during active infection, with longitudinal follow-up thereafter.

Sequenced sample: peripheral blood. The chain is built from TRBV5-6 and TRBJ1-3; maybe TRBD1 (5 bases). The TCR was taken from a man between 18 and 35 years old with COVID-19, enrolled during active disease. Written as DNA, the CDR3 is TGTGCCAGCAGCCGGACAACAACCTCTGGAAACACCATATATTTT. It yields the protein CASSRTTTSGNTIYF. Variable domain in full (rest from reference TRBV5-6 and TRBJ1-3): DAGVTQSPTHLIKTRGQQVTLRCSPKSGHDTVSWYQQALGQGPQFIFQYYEEEERQRGNFPDRFSGHQFPNYSSELNVNALLLGDSALYLCASSRTTTSGNTIYFGEGSWLTVV.